What follows are 6 T cell receptor beta chains derived from one specimen sequenced in a study of shared clonotypes between healthy human individuals. Measured with immunoSEQ multiplex PCR; TCRdb has only the in-frame clones, and not every one. The sample has nearly 1 million clones; approximately 76% are singletons. The specimen sequenced was memory CD4+ T cells sorted from blood. Subset indicated: CD45RA-negative fraction. Source of these receptors: a man aged 18 to 29 in good health.

CDR3 sequence (DNA): TGCGCCAGCAGCACCGGGACTAGCGGCACAGATACGCAGTATTTT. It encodes CASSTGTSGTDTQYF. V and J are TRBV5-1 and TRBJ2-3, with 10 bases lining up with TRBD2. Germline values: CDR1 SGHRS, CDR2 YFSETQ. V was clipped by 4 bases and J by 1 base; unmatched bases: 3. CDR3 length equals 15 residues. Supplemented by reference TRBV5-1 and TRBJ2-3, the full variable domain reads KAGVTQTPRYLIKTRGQQVTLSCSPISGHRSVSWYQQTPGQGLQFLFEYFSETQRNKGNFPGRFSGRQFSNSRSEMNVSTLELGDSALYLCASSTGTSGTDTQYFGPGTRLTVL.

This clone was found many times. The V call is TRBV7-3, the J call TRBJ1-5; tentatively, D is TRBD1 (5 bases). The germline V and J ends were trimmed by 1 base and 1 base, with 11 bases remaining between them. Germline V gene lookup returns CDR1 SGHTA and CDR2 FQGTGA. The CDR3 has 16 residues. CDR3 in amino acids: CASSLNKGKSNQPQHF. For the CDR3, the DNA is TGTGCCAGCAGCTTAAATAAGGGGAAAAGCAATCAGCCCCAGCATTTT.

The count of this clone is one. Other DNA sequences from this sample encode an identical CDR3 as well. The chain carries TRBV2 and TRBJ2-7; TRBD2 might be the D (5 bases). This CDR3 contains 11 residues. Trimming stripped 5 bases from V and 5 bases from J, with 7 bases between. Germline V gene sequence: CDR1 SNHLY, CDR2 FYNNEI. In DNA form, the CDR3 reads TGTGCCAGCAGTTTGACTAACGAGCAGTACTTC. Translation: CASSLTNEQYF. Complete variable domain (other parts from reference TRBV2 and TRBJ2-7): EPEVTQTPSHQVTQMGQEVILRCVPISNHLYFYWYRQILGQKVEFLVSFYNNEISEKSEIFDDQFSVERPDGSNFTLKIRSTKLEDSAMYFCASSLTNEQYFGPGTRLTVT.

The rearrangement uses TRBV18 and TRBJ1-4; D unclear. Germline lookup yields CDR1 KGHSH and CDR2 LQKENI. This CDR3 has 12 amino acids. Trimming took 5 bases from V and 10 from J, leaving 11 bases between them. CDR3 DNA sequence: TGTGCCAGCTCATCCAGCTCCCGAAAACTGTTTTTT. Translated, it gives CASSSSSRKLFF.

This chain connects TRBV28 to TRBJ2-5, with 12 bases lining up with TRBD1. Germline V gene lookup returns CDR1 MDHEN and CDR2 SYDVKM. The V segment lost 6 bases and the J segment 5 bases; nucleotides outside the gene matches: 16. There are 18 residues in the CDR3. CDR3 coding DNA: TGTGCCAGCAGCCAATGGGCGGGACAGGGGGCGCAATCGGAGACCCAGTACTTC. Its protein is CASSQWAGQGAQSETQYF.

This chain connects TRBV27 to TRBJ1-4; tentatively, D is TRBD1 (5 bases). Germline V gives CDR1 MNHEY, CDR2 SMNVEV (reference sequence). The CDR3 length is 15 residues. Trimming left V 6 bases short and J 1 base short, with 12 bases between. CDR3 bases: TGTGCCAGCAGGGCAATGGGGGGAACTAATGAAAAACTGTTTTTT. Translated: CASRAMGGTNEKLFF.